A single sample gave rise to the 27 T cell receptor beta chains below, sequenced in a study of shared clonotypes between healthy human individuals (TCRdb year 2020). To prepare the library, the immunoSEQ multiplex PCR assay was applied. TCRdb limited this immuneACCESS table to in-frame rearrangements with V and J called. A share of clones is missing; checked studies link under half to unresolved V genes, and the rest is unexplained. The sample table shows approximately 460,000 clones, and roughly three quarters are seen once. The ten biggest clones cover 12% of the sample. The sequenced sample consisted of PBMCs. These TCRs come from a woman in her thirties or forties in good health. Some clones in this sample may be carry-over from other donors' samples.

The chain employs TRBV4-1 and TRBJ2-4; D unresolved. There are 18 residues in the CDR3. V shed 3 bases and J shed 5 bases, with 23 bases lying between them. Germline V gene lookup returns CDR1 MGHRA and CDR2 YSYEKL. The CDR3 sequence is CASSQGMDRPNSQNIQYF. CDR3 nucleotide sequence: TGCGCCAGCAGCCAGGGGATGGACCGCCCCAATTCCCAAAACATTCAGTACTTC.

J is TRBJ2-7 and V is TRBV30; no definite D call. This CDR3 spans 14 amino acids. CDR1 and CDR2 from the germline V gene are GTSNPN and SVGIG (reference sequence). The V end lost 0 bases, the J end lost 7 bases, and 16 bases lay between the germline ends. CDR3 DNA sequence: TGTGCCTGGAGTGTAGCGACGGTTGTGTGGGAGCAGTACTTC. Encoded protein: CAWSVATVVWEQYF. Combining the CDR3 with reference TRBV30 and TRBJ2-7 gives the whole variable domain SQTIHQWPATLVQPVGSPLSLECTVEGTSNPNLYWYRQAAGRGLQLLFYSVGIGQISSEVPQNLSASRPQDRQFILSSKKLLLSDSGFYLCAWSVATVVWEQYFGPGTRLTVT.

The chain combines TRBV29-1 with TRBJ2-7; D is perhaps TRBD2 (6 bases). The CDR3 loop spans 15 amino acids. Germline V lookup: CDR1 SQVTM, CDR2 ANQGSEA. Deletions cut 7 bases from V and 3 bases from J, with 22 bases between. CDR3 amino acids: CSAKPGTEGGYEQYF. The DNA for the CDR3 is TGCAGCGCTAAACCGGGGACTGAAGGTGGCTACGAGCAGTACTTC.

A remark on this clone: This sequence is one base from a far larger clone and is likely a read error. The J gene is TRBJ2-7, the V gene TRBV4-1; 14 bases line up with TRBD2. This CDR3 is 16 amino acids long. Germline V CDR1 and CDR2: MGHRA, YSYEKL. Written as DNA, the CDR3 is TGCGCCAGCAGCCAAGAAGGGACTAGCGGGAGTATCGAGCAGTGCTTC. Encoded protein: CASSQEGTSGSIEQCF.

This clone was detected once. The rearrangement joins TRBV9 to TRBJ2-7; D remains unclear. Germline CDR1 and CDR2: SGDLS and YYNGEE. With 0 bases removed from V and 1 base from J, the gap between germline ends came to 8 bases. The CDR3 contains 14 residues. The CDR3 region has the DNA TGTGCCAGCAGCGTAGTAGACGGATCCTACGAGCAGTACTTC. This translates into CASSVVDGSYEQYF.

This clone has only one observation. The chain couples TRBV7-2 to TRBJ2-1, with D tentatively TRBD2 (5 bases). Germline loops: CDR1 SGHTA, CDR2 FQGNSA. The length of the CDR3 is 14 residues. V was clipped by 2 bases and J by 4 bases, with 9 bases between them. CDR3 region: CASSLRGEYNEQFF. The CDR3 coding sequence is TGTGCCAGCAGCTTACGGGGAGAGTACAATGAGCAGTTCTTC.

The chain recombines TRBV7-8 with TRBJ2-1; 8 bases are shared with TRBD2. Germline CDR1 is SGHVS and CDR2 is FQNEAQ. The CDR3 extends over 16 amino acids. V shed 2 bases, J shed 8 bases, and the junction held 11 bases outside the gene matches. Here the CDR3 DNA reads TGTGCCAGCAGCTTAAAACCTAGCGGCGGGGGGCATGAGCAGTTCTTC. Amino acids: CASSLKPSGGGHEQFF.

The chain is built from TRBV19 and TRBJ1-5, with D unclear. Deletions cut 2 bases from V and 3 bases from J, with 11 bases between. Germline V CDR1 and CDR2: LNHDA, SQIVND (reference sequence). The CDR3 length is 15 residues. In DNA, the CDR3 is TGTGCCAGTAGTATACCCGGCACGAACAATCAGCCCCAGCATTTT. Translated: CASSIPGTNNQPQHF. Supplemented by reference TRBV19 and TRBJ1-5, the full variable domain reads DGGITQSPKYLFRKEGQNVTLSCEQNLNHDAMYWYRQDPGQGLRLIYYSQIVNDFQKGDIAEGYSVSREKKESFPLTVTSAQKNPTAFYLCASSIPGTNNQPQHFGDGTRLSIL.

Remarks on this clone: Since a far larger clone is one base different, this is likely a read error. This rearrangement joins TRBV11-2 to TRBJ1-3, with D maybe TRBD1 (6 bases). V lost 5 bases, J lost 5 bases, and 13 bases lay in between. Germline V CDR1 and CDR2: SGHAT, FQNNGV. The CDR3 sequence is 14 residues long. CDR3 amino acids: CASSINRVRNTIYF. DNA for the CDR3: TGTGCCAGCAGCATAAACAGGGTTAGAAACACCATATATTTT.

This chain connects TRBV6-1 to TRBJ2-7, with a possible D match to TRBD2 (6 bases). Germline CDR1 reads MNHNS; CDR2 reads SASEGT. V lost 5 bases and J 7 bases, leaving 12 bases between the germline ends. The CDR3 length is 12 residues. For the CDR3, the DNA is TGTGCCAGCAGTCTTGTCGGGAGTGAGCAGTACTTC. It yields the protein CASSLVGSEQYF.

CDR3: CASGWSTRVAGYTF. CDR3 in DNA: TGTGCCAGCGGTTGGAGTACCAGGGTCGCTGGCTACACCTTC. The chain joins TRBV27 to TRBJ1-2, with D maybe TRBD1 (5 bases). Trimming removed 8 bases from V and 7 bases from J, with 20 bases in between. Looked up from germline, CDR1 is MNHEY and CDR2 is SMNVEV (reference sequence). The CDR3 has 14 residues.

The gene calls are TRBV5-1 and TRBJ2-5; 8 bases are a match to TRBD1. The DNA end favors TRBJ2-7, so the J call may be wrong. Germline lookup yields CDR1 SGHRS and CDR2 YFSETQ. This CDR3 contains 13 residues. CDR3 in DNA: TGCGCCAGCAGCGTGGACAGGGCCTACGAGCAGTACTTC. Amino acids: CASSVDRAYEQYF.

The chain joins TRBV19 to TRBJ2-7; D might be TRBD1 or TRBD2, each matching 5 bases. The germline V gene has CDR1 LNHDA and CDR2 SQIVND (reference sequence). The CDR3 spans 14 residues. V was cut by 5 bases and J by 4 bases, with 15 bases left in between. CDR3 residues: CASSRDQGRYEQYF. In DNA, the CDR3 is TGTGCCAGTAGTCGGGATCAGGGAAGATACGAGCAGTACTTC.

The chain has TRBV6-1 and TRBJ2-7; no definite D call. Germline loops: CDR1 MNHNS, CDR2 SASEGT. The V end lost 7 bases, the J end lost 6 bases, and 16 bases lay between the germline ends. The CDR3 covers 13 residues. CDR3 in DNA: TGTGCCAGCACCCCCTCAGAGGTCCGCGAGCAGTACTTC. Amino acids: CASTPSEVREQYF.

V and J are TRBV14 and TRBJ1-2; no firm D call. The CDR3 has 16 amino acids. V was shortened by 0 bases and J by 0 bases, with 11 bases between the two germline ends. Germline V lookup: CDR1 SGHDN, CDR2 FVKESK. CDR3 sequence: CASSQDRPSANYGYTF. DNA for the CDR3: TGTGCCAGCAGCCAAGATCGGCCATCAGCTAACTATGGCTACACCTTC.

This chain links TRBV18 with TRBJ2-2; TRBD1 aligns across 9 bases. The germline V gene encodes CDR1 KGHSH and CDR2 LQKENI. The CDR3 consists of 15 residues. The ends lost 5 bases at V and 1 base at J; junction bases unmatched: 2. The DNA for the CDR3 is TGTGCCAGCTCATCGGGACAGGGGAACACCGGGGAGCTGTTTTTT. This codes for CASSSGQGNTGELFF. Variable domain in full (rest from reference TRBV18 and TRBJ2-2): NAGVMQNPRHLVRRRGQEARLRCSPMKGHSHVYWYRQLPEEGLKFMVYLQKENIIDESGMPKERFSAEFPKEGPSILRIQQVVRGDSAAYFCASSSGQGNTGELFFGEGSRLTVL.

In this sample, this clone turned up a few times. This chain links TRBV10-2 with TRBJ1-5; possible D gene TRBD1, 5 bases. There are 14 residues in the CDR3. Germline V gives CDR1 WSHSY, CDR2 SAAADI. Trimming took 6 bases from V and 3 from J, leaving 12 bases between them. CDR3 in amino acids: CASSDDSYNQPQHF. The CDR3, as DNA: TGCGCCAGCAGCGATGACAGTTACAATCAGCCCCAGCATTTT.

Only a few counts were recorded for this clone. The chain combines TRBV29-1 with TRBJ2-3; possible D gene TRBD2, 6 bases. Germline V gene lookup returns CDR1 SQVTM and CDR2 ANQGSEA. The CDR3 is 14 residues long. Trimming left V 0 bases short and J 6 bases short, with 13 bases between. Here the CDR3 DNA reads TGCAGCGTTGAAGATTGGAGGGGAGGCGATACGCAGTATTTT. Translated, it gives CSVEDWRGGDTQYF.

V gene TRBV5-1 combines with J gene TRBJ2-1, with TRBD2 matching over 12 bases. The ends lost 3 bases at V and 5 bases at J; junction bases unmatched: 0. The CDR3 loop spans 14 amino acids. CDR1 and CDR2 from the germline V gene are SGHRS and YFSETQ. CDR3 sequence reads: CASSWTSGNNEQFF. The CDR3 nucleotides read TGCGCCAGCAGCTGGACTAGCGGGAACAATGAGCAGTTCTTC.

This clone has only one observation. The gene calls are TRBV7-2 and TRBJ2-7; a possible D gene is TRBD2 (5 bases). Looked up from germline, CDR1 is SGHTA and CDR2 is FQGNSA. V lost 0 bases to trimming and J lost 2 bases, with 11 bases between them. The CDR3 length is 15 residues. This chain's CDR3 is CASSLAGSGAYEQYF. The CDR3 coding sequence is TGTGCCAGCAGCTTAGCGGGCTCCGGGGCCTACGAGCAGTACTTC.

In DNA form, the CDR3 reads TGTGCCAGCAGCCAAAGAGGACGGGACAGGGCTCGAGAGCAGTTCTTC. Amino acids: CASSQRGRDRAREQFF. The rearrangement uses TRBV14 and TRBJ2-1; 9 positions match TRBD1. The CDR3 is 16 residues long. Losses at the gene ends were 2 bases for V and 10 bases for J; bases not matched to a gene: 12. Germline CDR1 reads SGHDN; CDR2 reads FVKESK.

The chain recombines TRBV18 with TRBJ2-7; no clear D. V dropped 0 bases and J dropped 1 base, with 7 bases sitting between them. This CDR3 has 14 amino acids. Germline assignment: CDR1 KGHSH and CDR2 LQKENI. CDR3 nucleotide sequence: TGTGCCAGCTCACCACCGGTCCTTTCCTACGAGCAGTACTTC. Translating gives CASSPPVLSYEQYF.

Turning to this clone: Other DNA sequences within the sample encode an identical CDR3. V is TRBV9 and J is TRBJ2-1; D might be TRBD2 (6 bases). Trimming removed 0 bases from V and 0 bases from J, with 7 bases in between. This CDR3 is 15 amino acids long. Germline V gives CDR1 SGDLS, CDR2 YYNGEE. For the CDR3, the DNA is TGTGCCAGCAGCGTAGGACTAGACTCCTACAATGAGCAGTTCTTC. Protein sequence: CASSVGLDSYNEQFF.

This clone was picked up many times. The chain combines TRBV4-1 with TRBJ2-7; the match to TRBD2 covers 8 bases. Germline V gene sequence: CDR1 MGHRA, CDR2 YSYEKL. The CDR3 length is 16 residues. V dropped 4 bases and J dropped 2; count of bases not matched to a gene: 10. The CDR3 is CASSPSIAGYTYEQYF. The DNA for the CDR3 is TGCGCCAGCAGCCCCTCGATAGCGGGGTATACCTACGAGCAGTACTTC.

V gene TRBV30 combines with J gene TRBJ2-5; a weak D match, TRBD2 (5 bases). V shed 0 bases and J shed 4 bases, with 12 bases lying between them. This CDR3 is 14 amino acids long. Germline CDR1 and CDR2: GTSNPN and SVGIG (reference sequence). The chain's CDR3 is CAWSVTRVRETQYF. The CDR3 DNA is TGTGCCTGGAGTGTAACGAGGGTCCGAGAGACCCAGTACTTC.

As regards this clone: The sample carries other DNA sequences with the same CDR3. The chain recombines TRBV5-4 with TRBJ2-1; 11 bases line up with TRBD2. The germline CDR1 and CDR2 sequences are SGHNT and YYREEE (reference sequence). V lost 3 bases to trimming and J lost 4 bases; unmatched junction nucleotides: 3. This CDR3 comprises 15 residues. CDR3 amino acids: CASSSGTSGYNEQFF. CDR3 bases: TGTGCCAGCAGCTCCGGGACTAGCGGATACAATGAGCAGTTCTTC.

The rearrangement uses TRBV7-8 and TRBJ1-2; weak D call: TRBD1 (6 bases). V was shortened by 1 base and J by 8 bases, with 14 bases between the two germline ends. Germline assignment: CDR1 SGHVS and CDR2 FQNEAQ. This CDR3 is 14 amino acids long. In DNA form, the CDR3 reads TGTGCCAGCAGCTTAGGGGACAAATGGCAGGGCTACACCTTC. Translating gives CASSLGDKWQGYTF. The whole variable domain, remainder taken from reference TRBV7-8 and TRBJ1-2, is GAGVSQSPRYKVAKRGQDVALRCDPISGHVSLFWYQQALGQGPEFLTYFQNEAQLDKSGLPSDRFFAERPEGSVSTLKIQRTQQEDSAVYLCASSLGDKWQGYTFGSGTRLTVV.